This entry features one T cell receptor (beta chain) sequence. Treatment indicated: roughly 20 received Ad26.COV2.S at low or high dose, single or two shots; about five received placebo; per-sample allocation not given. The study sampled participants on day 63 after the first vaccine or placebo injection. This entry belongs to a study of Ad26.COV2.S vaccination and SARS-CoV-2 variants. Study overall: The donor was enrolled in the Ad26.COV2.S arm of the COV1001 trial.

TCRdb's copy holds only in-frame clones and misses some; the assay was immunoSEQ multiplex PCR. This sample yields roughly 680,000 clones, of which more than 70% are seen a single time; over 1.3% belongs to the top ten. Germline V gene lookup returns CDR1 MNHEY and CDR2 SVGAGI. CDR3 length: 15 amino acids. Losses at the gene ends were 6 bases for V and 0 bases for J; bases not matched to a gene: 6. This chain connects TRBV6-5 to TRBJ2-5, with 8 bases aligning to TRBD2. Sequences were derived from peripheral blood, sampled in a trial of Ad26.COV2.S vaccine versus placebo. This TCR was recovered from a person between 18 and 60 years old who received the Ad26.COV2.S COVID-19 vaccine or a placebo. CDR3 in amino acids: CASRAGGLYQETQYF. CDR3 sequence (DNA): TGTGCCAGCAGGGCGGGGGGTTTATACCAAGAGACCCAGTACTTC.